This T cell receptor beta chain was obtained from a study of blood T cells in healthy people across ages (dated by TCRdb to 2014 to 2015). Study-wide context: Template switching captured roughly one uniquely barcoded TCR beta cDNA molecule per two T cells in model experiments. Two additional independent replicas of 1 million unique cDNA reads from the same blood draw were analyzed for two donors (one aged 18 to 30 and one aged 80 or older). The donors were split into four age groups: young (average about 15 years), middle-aged (roughly 39), aged (over 55) and long-lived (about 82). To avoid experimental bias, donors of different ages were distributed randomly across sequencing lanes. Age-related changes in TCR beta repertoire diversity were measured in the study by deep sequencing normalized with unique cDNA molecular identifiers. Study-wide conclusions, independent of this receptor: As age increased, observed TCR beta diversity per million T cells dropped in a roughly linear way, and a significant reduction was already evident by age 40. Estimates of total diversity based on one million sequenced T cells were regarded as lower bounds and as underestimates. Compared with the aged group, the long-lived group had more naive CD4+ T cells, fewer expanded clones and increased TCR diversity, a pattern suggesting age selection. Because profiling used bulk unsorted PBMCs, naive and antigen-experienced compartments could not be compared conclusively. There was a strong correlation between observed TCR beta diversity and the percentage of naive T cells measured by flow cytometry. Because the CMV infection status of the donors was unknown, age-related changes in expanded clonotypes may potentially have been confounded.

The donors were around 39 Caucasian individuals from Russia, aged roughly 6 to 90 years, who were systemically healthy. Each donor gave 9 to 10 milliliters of peripheral blood, collected into EDTA-treated Vacutainer tubes. Ficoll-Paque density-gradient centrifugation was used to isolate PBMCs, with at least 6 million per sample. Trizol reagent was used to extract total RNA from the PBMCs, yielding at least 6 micrograms per sample. For every donor, flow cytometry on a PBMC aliquot measured the percentage of naive CD45RAhigh/CD27high T cells. As to this clonotype: What antigen it recognizes has not been identified. Base qualities were left out, and no much larger clone turns up one base away.

The library was made by 5' RACE. Instrument used: Illumina HiSeq 2500. A second roughly 7 to 11 cycle PCR used a sample-barcoded 5' primer and a J-beta primer mix. A unique molecular identifier was introduced onto each TCR beta cDNA molecule by a template-switch 5' adaptor carrying 12 random nucleotides. Each sample yielded at least 3 million CDR3-containing paired-end reads. First-strand cDNA was synthesized from all RNA with the Mint cDNA synthesis kit, primed by a TRBC-specific oligonucleotide. All cDNA was treated with uracil-DNA glycosylase and then went through a first 18-cycle PCR with the universal primers M1SS and BC2_uni_R. In the source study's methods: Normalization of each sample was performed by random selection of 1 million high-quality reads, each carrying a distinct molecular identifier. Reads sharing molecular identifiers were discarded rather than binned into consensus sequences. MiTCR, with a Q25 quality threshold and the strictest error-elimination algorithm, was used for CDR3 identification, clonotype clustering and error correction. Lower-bound total TCR beta diversity was estimated with a nonparametric unseen species model using Euler transformation. TCRdb applied fastp at Q25 and MiXCR to the public reads, then kept only in-frame beta chains. Entries that share a CDR3 protein sequence are merged under the most common genes and DNA. The V and J calls shown here were made by TCRdb, not taken from the authors' results. Recorded for this sample are approximately 1.5 million distinct CDR3 sequences; 35% to 45% of them occurred a single time. The ten biggest clones cover around 4% of the sample.

V and J are trimmed by 7 bases and 8 bases, and the gene matches miss 20 bases of the junction. From the germline V gene (reference sequence), CDR1 is DFQATT and CDR2 is SNEGSKA. Its CDR3 holds 17 amino acids, cysteine through phenylalanine. CDR3 DNA only is kept here, 51 bases in frame from base 1. Sequenced: blood. The receptor was isolated from a young woman in good health. The sequence joins TRBV20-1 to TRBJ2-1, and TRBD2 matches 10 of the central bases. The CDR3 region: CSVPVLAGGVQADEQFF. The nucleotides read TGCAGTGTACCAGTTTTAGCGGGAGGAGTCCAGGCGGATGAGCAGTTCTTC.